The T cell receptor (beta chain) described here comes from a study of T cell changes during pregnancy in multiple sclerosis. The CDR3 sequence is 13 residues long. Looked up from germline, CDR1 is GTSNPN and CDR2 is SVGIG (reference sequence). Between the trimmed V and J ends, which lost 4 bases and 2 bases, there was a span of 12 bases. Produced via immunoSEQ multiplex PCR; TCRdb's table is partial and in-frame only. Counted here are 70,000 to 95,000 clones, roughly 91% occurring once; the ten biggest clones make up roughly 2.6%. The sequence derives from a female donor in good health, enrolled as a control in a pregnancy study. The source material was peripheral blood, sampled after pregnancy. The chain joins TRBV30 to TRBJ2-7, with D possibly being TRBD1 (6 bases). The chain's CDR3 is CAWTQGSPYEQYF. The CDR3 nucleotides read TGTGCCTGGACGCAGGGGTCCCCCTACGAGCAGTACTTC.